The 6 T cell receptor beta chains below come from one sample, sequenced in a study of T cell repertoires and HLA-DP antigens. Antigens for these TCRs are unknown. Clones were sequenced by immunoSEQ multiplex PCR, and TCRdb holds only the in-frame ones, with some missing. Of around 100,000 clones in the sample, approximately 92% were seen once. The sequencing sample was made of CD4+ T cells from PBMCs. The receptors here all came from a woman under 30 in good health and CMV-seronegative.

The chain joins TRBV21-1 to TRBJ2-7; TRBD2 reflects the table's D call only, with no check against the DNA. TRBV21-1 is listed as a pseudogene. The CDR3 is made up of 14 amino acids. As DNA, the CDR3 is TGTGCCAGCAGAACCGGGAGTCTTTCCTACGAGCAGTACTTC. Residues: CASRTGSLSYEQYF.

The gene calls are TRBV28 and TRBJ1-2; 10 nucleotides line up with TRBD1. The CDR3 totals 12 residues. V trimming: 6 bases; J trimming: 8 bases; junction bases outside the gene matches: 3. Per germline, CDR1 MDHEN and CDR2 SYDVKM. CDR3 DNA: TGTGCCAGCAGGACAGGGGGCGGCGGCTACACCTTC. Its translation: CASRTGGGGYTF.

The chain's CDR3 is CASSLTPGTGGSRREKLFF. DNA of the CDR3: TGTGCCAGCAGCTTGACCCCCGGGACAGGGGGGTCCCGGAGGGAAAAACTGTTTTTT. The chain joins TRBV5-5 to TRBJ1-4; 11 nucleotides agree with TRBD1. With 1 base clipped from V and 8 bases from J, the junction kept 16 bases outside the gene matches. Germline assignment: CDR1 SGHKS and CDR2 YYEKEE (reference sequence). The CDR3 has 19 residues. Using reference TRBV5-5 and TRBJ1-4 for the parts outside the CDR3, the full variable domain is DAGVTQSPTHLIKTRGQQVTLRCSPISGHKSVSWYQQVLGQGPQFIFQYYEKEERGRGNFPDRFSARQFPNYSSELNVNALLLGDSALYLCASSLTPGTGGSRREKLFFGSGTQLSVL.

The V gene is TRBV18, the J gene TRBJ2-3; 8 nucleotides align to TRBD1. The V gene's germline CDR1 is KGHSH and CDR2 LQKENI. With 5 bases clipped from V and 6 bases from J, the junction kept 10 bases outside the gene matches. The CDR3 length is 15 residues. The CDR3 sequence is CASSSLQGAKDTQYF. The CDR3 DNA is TGTGCCAGCTCATCGTTGCAGGGGGCGAAGGATACGCAGTATTTT.

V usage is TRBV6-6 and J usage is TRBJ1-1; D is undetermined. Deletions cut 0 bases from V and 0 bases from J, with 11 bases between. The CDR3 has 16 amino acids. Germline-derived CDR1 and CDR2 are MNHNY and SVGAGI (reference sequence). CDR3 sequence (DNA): TGTGCCAGCAGTTACTCGCCGGTAACGTTGAACACTGAAGCTTTCTTT. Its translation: CASSYSPVTLNTEAFF.

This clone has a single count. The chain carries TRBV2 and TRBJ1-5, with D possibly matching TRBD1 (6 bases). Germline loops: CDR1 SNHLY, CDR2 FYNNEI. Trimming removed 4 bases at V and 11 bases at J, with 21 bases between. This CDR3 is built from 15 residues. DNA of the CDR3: TGTGCCAGCAGTGGCGACCGGGACATCGGCGGGACCCAGCATTTT. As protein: CASSGDRDIGGTQHF.